This passage covers 24 T cell receptor beta chains from one sample sequenced in a study of human T cells and chemical hapten exposure. TCRdb re-called the RACE reads with MiXCR, one entry per CDR3 protein. The data hold approximately 74,000 distinct CDR3 sequences, with around a third observed a single time. Time point denoted: patch test 1, 2 weeks after DPC sensitization. As for treatment: therapeutic diphenylcyclopropenone sensitization with weekly scalp DPC. This material consisted of whole blood, taken in connection with sensitization to the hapten diphenylcyclopropenone (DPC). These receptors originate from a man aged 40-49 years with alopecia areata. Some clones in this sample may be carry-over from other donors' samples.

The chain combines TRBV12-3 or TRBV12-4 with TRBJ2-2; D might be TRBD1 (6 bases). V was trimmed by 6 bases and J by 4 bases, leaving 15 bases between them. This CDR3 contains 15 residues. The CDR3 coding sequence is TGTGCCAGCAGACTCACAGGGTCCGGCACCGGGGAGCTGTTTTTT. Protein product: CASRLTGSGTGELFF.

This clonotype was counted only a few times. The V call is TRBV20-1, the J call TRBJ1-2; perhaps TRBD1 as D (6 bases). With 3 bases removed from V and 7 bases from J, the gap between germline ends came to 9 bases. CDR1 and CDR2 from the germline V gene are DFQATT and SNEGSKA (reference sequence). The length of the CDR3 is 11 residues. The CDR3 sequence: CSASEGGGYTF. The CDR3 DNA sequence: TGCAGTGCTAGTGAGGGGGGTGGCTACACCTTC.

This clonotype was counted only a few times. The chain has TRBV2 and TRBJ2-3; maybe TRBD2 (6 bases). CDR1 and CDR2 from the germline V gene are SNHLY and FYNNEI. This CDR3 contains 13 residues. The V and J ends lost 4 bases and 2 bases respectively, with 7 bases between them. Written as DNA, the CDR3 is TGTGCCAGCAGTGGCGGGGCCACAGATACGCAGTATTTT. Protein sequence: CASSGGATDTQYF.

This clonotype has a handful of counts. J is TRBJ2-3 and V is TRBV30, with 9 positions matching TRBD1. The J segment lost 14 bases and the V segment lost 2 bases, leaving 8 bases of the junction unmatched. Germline V gene data show CDR1 as GTSNPN and CDR2 as SVGIG (reference sequence). This CDR3 comprises 12 residues. CDR3 protein: CAWSPTGTGMYF. The CDR3 DNA reads as TGTGCCTGGAGTCCAACCGGGACAGGGATGTATTTT.

The chain recombines TRBV20-1 with TRBJ2-7, with D possibly TRBD1 on 6 matching bases. The length of the CDR3 is 15 residues. The V and J ends lost 0 bases and 5 bases respectively, with 17 bases between them. Germline CDR1 DFQATT, CDR2 SNEGSKA (reference sequence). The CDR3 region is CSARDVPRGGDEQYF. The CDR3 nucleotides are TGCAGTGCTAGAGACGTTCCCAGGGGTGGGGACGAGCAGTACTTC.

This rearrangement joins TRBV5-5 to TRBJ2-4; D might be TRBD2 (6 bases). V lost 0 bases and J lost 8, with 12 bases in between. Germline CDR1 SGHKS, CDR2 YYEKEE (reference sequence). This CDR3 is 14 amino acids long. The CDR3: CASSLEVGEDIQYF. Here the CDR3 DNA reads TGTGCCAGCAGCTTGGAGGTCGGGGAGGACATTCAGTACTTC.

The V gene is TRBV20-1, the J gene TRBJ2-3; D remains unclear. This CDR3 region has 13 residues. Germline lookup yields CDR1 DFQATT and CDR2 SNEGSKA (reference sequence). The V and J ends lost 6 bases and 4 bases respectively, with 14 bases between them. The CDR3 bases are TGCAGTGCCCCCGCCCACGGAGCAGATACGCAGTATTTT. Translation gives CSAPAHGADTQYF.

This clonotype turned up a few times. The rearrangement uses TRBV20-1 and TRBJ2-7, with D perhaps TRBD1 or TRBD2 (5 bases each). This CDR3 is built from 12 residues. Trimming shortened V by 0 bases and J by 6 bases, and 9 bases separated the two germline ends. Germline V gene lookup returns CDR1 DFQATT and CDR2 SNEGSKA (reference sequence). CDR3 loop: CSARDLGVEQYF. The CDR3 DNA reads TGCAGTGCTAGAGATTTGGGGGTCGAGCAGTACTTC.

This clonotype was seen a handful of times. The chain combines TRBV7-3 with TRBJ2-7; 9 bases are shared with TRBD2. The junction had 0 bases not matched to a gene; V was cut back by 1 base and J by 5 bases. Per germline, CDR1 SGHTA and CDR2 FQGTGA. This CDR3 has 13 amino acids. The CDR3 sequence: CASSLIAGDEQYF. CDR3 bases: TGTGCCAGCAGCTTAATAGCGGGAGACGAGCAGTACTTC.

This clonotype was seen many times. The rearrangement links TRBV20-1 to TRBJ2-1; the match to TRBD1 covers 7 bases. There are 14 residues in the CDR3. V shed 5 bases, J shed 6 bases, and the junction held 10 bases outside the gene matches. The V gene's germline CDR1 is DFQATT and CDR2 SNEGSKA (reference sequence). The CDR3 is CSAQGGWAGNEQFF. As DNA, the CDR3 is TGCAGTGCTCAAGGGGGCTGGGCGGGCAATGAGCAGTTCTTC.

The rearrangement uses TRBV6-5 and TRBJ1-5, with D possibly being TRBD1 (6 bases). Trimming pared 6 bases from V and 0 bases from J, leaving 12 bases between. This CDR3 spans 15 amino acids. Germline V lookup: CDR1 MNHEY, CDR2 SVGAGI. Here the CDR3 DNA reads TGTGCCAGCAGCAGCGGACAGCTTAGCAATCAGCCCCAGCATTTT. This sequence encodes CASSSGQLSNQPQHF.

The chain uses TRBV7-9 and TRBJ1-1; D unclear. This CDR3 has 11 residues. In germline, CDR1 is SEHNR, CDR2 FQNEAQ (reference sequence). V lost 4 bases and J lost 7, with 7 bases in between. Here the CDR3 DNA reads TGTGCCAGCAGCTCCGGTTTTGAAGCTTTCTTT. It translates to CASSSGFEAFF.

The chain joins TRBV20-1 to TRBJ2-7; the D is unclear. Germline V lookup: CDR1 DFQATT, CDR2 SNEGSKA (reference sequence). Trimming cost V 0 bases and J 1 base, with 7 bases left between them. The CDR3 length is 13 residues. CDR3 DNA sequence: TGCAGTGCTAGAGAAAGATATTCCTACGAGCAGTACTTC. This encodes CSARERYSYEQYF.

The chain recombines TRBV7-9 with TRBJ2-7, with 15 bases aligning to TRBD2. The V gene's germline CDR1 is SEHNR and CDR2 FQNEAQ (reference sequence). V was clipped by 5 bases and J by 4 bases; unmatched bases: 3. This CDR3 spans 15 amino acids. The CDR3 coding sequence is TGTGCCAGCAGCCCAGGACTAGCGGGAGGGTACGAGCAGTACTTC. As protein: CASSPGLAGGYEQYF. Complete variable domain (other parts from reference TRBV7-9 and TRBJ2-7): DTGVSQNPRHKITKRGQNVTFRCDPISEHNRLYWYRQTLGQGPEFLTYFQNEAQLEKSRLLSDRFSAERPKGSFSTLEIQRTEQGDSAMYLCASSPGLAGGYEQYFGPGTRLTVT.

This chain uses TRBV24-1 with TRBJ2-1; D not resolved. Trimming removed 4 bases at V and 4 bases at J, with 7 bases between. CDR1 is KGHDR, CDR2 SFDVKD, per germline. The CDR3 totals 13 residues. CDR3: CATSDYSYNEQFF. CDR3 nucleotide sequence: TGTGCCACCAGTGACTACAGTTACAATGAGCAGTTCTTC.

The chain is built from TRBV25-1 and TRBJ2-7; D may be TRBD2 (5 bases). Trimming took 2 bases from V and 4 from J, leaving 12 bases between them. CDR3 length: 14 residues. Germline V gene data show CDR1 as MGHDK and CDR2 as SYGVNS. The CDR3: CASSEEGIAYEQYF. The CDR3 DNA reads as TGTGCCAGCAGTGAAGAGGGCATCGCGTACGAGCAGTACTTC.

This rearrangement joins TRBV6-6 to TRBJ2-7; 15 nucleotides line up with TRBD2. V trimming: 0 bases; J trimming: 6 bases; junction bases outside the gene matches: 6. The CDR3 is made up of 17 amino acids. The germline V gene encodes CDR1 MNHNY and CDR2 SVGAGI (reference sequence). The CDR3 protein is CASSYSVGLAGGREQYF. In DNA form, the CDR3 reads TGTGCCAGCAGTTACTCGGTGGGACTAGCGGGAGGTCGCGAGCAGTACTTC.

As DNA, the CDR3 is TGTGCCAGCAGCCCATATGGAGTAGCGGGAGAAAACTACGAGCAGTACTTC. As protein: CASSPYGVAGENYEQYF. The chain is built from TRBV3-1 and TRBJ2-7; 9 nucleotides line up with TRBD2. The CDR3 sequence is 17 residues long. The ends lost 4 bases at V and 3 bases at J; junction bases unmatched: 13. Germline loops: CDR1 LGHDT, CDR2 YNNKEL (reference sequence).

The chain is built from TRBV7-2 and TRBJ2-3; D is perhaps TRBD2 (6 bases). Germline CDR1 and CDR2: SGHTA and FQGNSA. V lost 5 bases, J lost 0 bases, and 12 bases lay in between. The CDR3 extends over 15 amino acids. CDR3 amino acids: CASSRDLTSTDTQYF. The CDR3 region has the DNA TGTGCCAGCAGCAGGGACTTGACTAGCACAGATACGCAGTATTTT.

This chain joins TRBV30 and TRBJ1-1; weak D call: TRBD1 (5 bases). This CDR3 is 12 amino acids long. Trimming stripped 4 bases from V and 5 bases from J, with 11 bases between. Germline-derived CDR1 and CDR2 are GTSNPN and SVGIG (reference sequence). The CDR3 nucleotides are TGTGCCTGGAACAGGTTTGGGACTGAAGCTTTCTTT. It yields the protein CAWNRFGTEAFF.

The J gene is TRBJ2-6, the V gene TRBV6-2 or TRBV6-3, with no clear D. The length of the CDR3 is 13 residues. Per germline, CDR1 MNHEY and CDR2 SVGEGT. V was cut by 6 bases and J by 0 bases, with 3 bases left in between. The CDR3 nucleotides are TGTGCCAGCAGCAGCTCTGGGGCCAACGTCCTGACTTTC. Encoded protein: CASSSSGANVLTF.

In its sample, this clonotype was seen a few times. The rearrangement links TRBV12-3 or TRBV12-4 to TRBJ2-7; 9 nucleotides align to TRBD1. The V gene end was trimmed by 4 bases and the J gene end by 1 base; junction bases not matched to a gene: 5. The CDR3 is 15 amino acids. DNA of the CDR3: TGTGCCAGCAGTTCACAGGGGGCAACTTCCTACGAGCAGTACTTC. This gives the protein CASSSQGATSYEQYF.

V is TRBV25-1 and J is TRBJ2-5; 11 bases agree with TRBD2. Germline trimming cut 6 bases from V and 2 bases from J; bases unmatched to any gene: 2. CDR3 size: 14 residues. CDR1 is MGHDK and CDR2 is SYGVNS in the germline V gene. CDR3 bases: TGTGCCAGCAGGGGGACTAGCGGTCAAGAGACCCAGTACTTC. This translates into CASRGTSGQETQYF.

The rearrangement uses TRBV2 and TRBJ2-1; D remains ambiguous. Per germline, CDR1 SNHLY and CDR2 FYNNEI. This CDR3 region has 13 residues. V lost 0 bases and J 10 bases, leaving 10 bases between the germline ends. The CDR3, as DNA: TGTGCCAGCAGTGAAGCCATGAGAGTAGAGCAGTTCTTC. As protein: CASSEAMRVEQFF. Combining the CDR3 with reference TRBV2 and TRBJ2-1 gives the whole variable domain EPEVTQTPSHQVTQMGQEVILRCVPISNHLYFYWYRQILGQKVEFLVSFYNNEISEKSEIFDDQFSVERPDGSNFTLKIRSTKLEDSAMYFCASSEAMRVEQFFGPGTRLTVL.